The 9 T cell receptor beta chains given below trace back to one sample, sequenced in a study of blood T cell repertoires in COVID-19. The data were produced by immunoSEQ multiplex PCR, yet TCRdb's version contains in-frame clones alone and is incomplete. Among some 200,000 clones listed, around 85% were seen once. What was sequenced was peripheral blood. Source of these receptors: a woman in her 70s with acute or convalescent COVID-19.

V and J are TRBV5-1 and TRBJ1-1; TRBD1 matches 8 bases. The CDR3 runs to 17 residues. Germline trimming cut 0 bases from V and 1 base from J; bases unmatched to any gene: 8. Germline V gene data show CDR1 as SGHRS and CDR2 as YFSETQ. For the CDR3, the DNA is TGCGCCAGCAGCTTGGGACAGGGGACCCTCTCGAACACTGAAGCTTTCTTT. Amino acid sequence: CASSLGQGTLSNTEAFF.

The gene calls are TRBV2 and TRBJ2-2; a weak D match, TRBD1 (5 bases). V was pared by 7 bases and J by 4 bases, with 10 bases between. CDR1 is SNHLY and CDR2 is FYNNEI in the germline V gene. This CDR3 region has 13 residues. CDR3 sequence reads: CASKTDPTGELFF. CDR3 sequence (DNA): TGTGCCAGCAAGACAGATCCCACCGGGGAGCTGTTTTTT.

This chain joins TRBV5-1 and TRBJ1-1; D is uncertain. Looked up from germline, CDR1 is SGHRS and CDR2 is YFSETQ. Trimming took off 3 bases at V and 1 base at J, with 7 bases between the two ends. CDR3 length: 13 amino acids. The CDR3, as DNA: TGCGCCAGCAGCTCGGGATCGAACACTGAAGCTTTCTTT. It yields the protein CASSSGSNTEAFF.

The V gene is TRBV11-3, the J gene TRBJ2-3; 9 bases map to TRBD2. The CDR3 covers 16 residues. Germline lookup yields CDR1 SGHNT and CDR2 YENEEA. The ends lost 5 bases at V and 3 bases at J; junction bases unmatched: 9. The CDR3 sequence is CASSPAAGGPTDTQYF. The CDR3 DNA follows: TGTGCCAGCAGCCCTGCGGCGGGAGGGCCGACAGATACGCAGTATTTT.

The genes are TRBV28 and TRBJ1-1; D gene ambiguous. CDR3 length equals 14 residues. CDR1 is MDHEN and CDR2 is SYDVKM in the germline V gene. Trimming cost V 4 bases and J 5 bases, with 14 bases left between them. CDR3 region: CASSWNGGKTEAFF. The DNA of the CDR3 is TGTGCCAGCAGTTGGAATGGAGGGAAAACTGAAGCTTTCTTT.

This chain joins TRBV7-2 and TRBJ2-3; 12 nucleotides line up with TRBD2. The V segment lost 7 bases and the J segment 6 bases; nucleotides outside the gene matches: 8. This CDR3 contains 15 residues. CDR1 is SGHTA, CDR2 FQGNSA, per germline. The CDR3 spells CASTSPSGRADTQYF. DNA for the CDR3: TGTGCCAGCACCTCCCCTAGCGGGAGGGCCGATACGCAGTATTTT.

The chain couples TRBV6-6 to TRBJ2-2; TRBD2 might be the D (6 bases). V was pared by 6 bases and J by 0 bases, with 11 bases between. Germline V gene lookup returns CDR1 MNHNY and CDR2 SVGAGI (reference sequence). The CDR3 sequence is 15 residues long. CDR3 DNA: TGTGCCAGCAGAAATAGCGGTTCGAACACCGGGGAGCTGTTTTTT. This translates into CASRNSGSNTGELFF.

This clone has just a few counts. This chain links TRBV29-1 with TRBJ1-2, with TRBD1 matching 9 bases. The CDR3 loop spans 13 amino acids. Unmatched junction bases numbered 2, after V lost 6 bases and J lost 0 bases. In germline, CDR1 is SQVTM, CDR2 ANQGSEA. The CDR3 sequence: CSVDRGANYGYTF. In DNA, the CDR3 is TGCAGCGTAGACAGGGGGGCTAACTATGGCTACACCTTC.

V and J are TRBV5-6 and TRBJ2-4; D is perhaps TRBD2 (5 bases). The CDR3 has 14 residues. Trimming cost V 4 bases and J 0 bases, with 8 bases left between them. Germline V gene lookup returns CDR1 SGHDT and CDR2 YYEEEE. CDR3 amino acids: CASSLGVAKNIQYF. The CDR3 DNA reads TGTGCCAGCAGCCTGGGAGTAGCCAAAAACATTCAGTACTTC.